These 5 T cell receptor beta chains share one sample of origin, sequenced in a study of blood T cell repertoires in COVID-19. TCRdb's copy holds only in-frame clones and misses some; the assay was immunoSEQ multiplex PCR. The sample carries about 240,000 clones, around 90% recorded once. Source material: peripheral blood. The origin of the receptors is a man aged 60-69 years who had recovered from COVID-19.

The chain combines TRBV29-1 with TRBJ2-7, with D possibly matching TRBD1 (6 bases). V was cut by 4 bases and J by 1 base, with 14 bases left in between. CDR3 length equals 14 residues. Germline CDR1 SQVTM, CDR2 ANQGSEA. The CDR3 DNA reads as TGCAGCGTTGGAGGCAGGGGAGAGTCCTACGAGCAGTACTTC. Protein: CSVGGRGESYEQYF.

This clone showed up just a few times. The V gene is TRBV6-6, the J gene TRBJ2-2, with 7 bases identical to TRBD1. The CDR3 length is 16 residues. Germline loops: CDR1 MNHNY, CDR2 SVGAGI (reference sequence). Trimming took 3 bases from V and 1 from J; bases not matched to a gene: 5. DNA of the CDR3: TGTGCCAGCAGTTATTCCGGGACAGAGAACACCGGGGAGCTGTTTTTT. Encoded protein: CASSYSGTENTGELFF.

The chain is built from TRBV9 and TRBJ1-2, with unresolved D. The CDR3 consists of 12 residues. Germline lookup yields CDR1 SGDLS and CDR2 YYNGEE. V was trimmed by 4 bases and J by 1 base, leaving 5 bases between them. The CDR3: CASSLVNYGYTF. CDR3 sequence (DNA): TGTGCCAGCAGCCTCGTTAACTATGGCTACACCTTC.

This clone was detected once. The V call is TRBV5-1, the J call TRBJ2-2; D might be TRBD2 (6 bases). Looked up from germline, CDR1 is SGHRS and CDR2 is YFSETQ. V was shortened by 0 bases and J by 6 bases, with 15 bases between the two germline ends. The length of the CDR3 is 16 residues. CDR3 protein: CASSLVSTSQAGELFF. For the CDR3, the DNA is TGCGCCAGCAGCTTGGTTTCGACTAGTCAAGCCGGGGAGCTGTTTTTT. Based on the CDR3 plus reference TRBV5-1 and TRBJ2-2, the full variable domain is KAGVTQTPRYLIKTRGQQVTLSCSPISGHRSVSWYQQTPGQGLQFLFEYFSETQRNKGNFPGRFSGRQFSNSRSEMNVSTLELGDSALYLCASSLVSTSQAGELFFGEGSRLTVL.

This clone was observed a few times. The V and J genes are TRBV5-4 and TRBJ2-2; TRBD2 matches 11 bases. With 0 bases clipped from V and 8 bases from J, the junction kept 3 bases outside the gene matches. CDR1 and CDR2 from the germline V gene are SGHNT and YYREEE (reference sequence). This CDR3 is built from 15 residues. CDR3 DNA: TGTGCCAGCAGCTTGGTGGGACTAGCGGCGGGGGAGCTGTTTTTT. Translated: CASSLVGLAAGELFF. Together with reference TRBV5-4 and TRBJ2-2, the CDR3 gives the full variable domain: ETGVTQSPTHLIKTRGQQVTLRCSSQSGHNTVSWYQQALGQGPQFIFQYYREEENGRGNFPPRFSGLQFPNYSSELNVNALELDDSALYLCASSLVGLAAGELFFGEGSRLTVL.